Here is one T cell receptor (beta chain) with its context. Its antigen is unknown. The record originates from a study of regulatory T cells in long-lasting Graves disease. Library construction for TCR beta used iRepertoire HTBI primers and Arm-PCR of CDR3 regions. TCRdb redid the calling of the multiplex PCR reads with MiXCR, one entry per CDR3 protein. The sample shows hundreds of thousands of distinct CDR3 sequences, roughly 15% of them seen only once. Points from the study as a whole: Possibly, accuracy suffered from the small sample size. Patients with persistent Graves' had lower TCR diversity than newly diagnosed patients.

Time point here: newly diagnosed GD, antithyroid drugs for less than 3 months. PBMC-extracted RNA yielded the TCR library. Staff took around 9 milliliters of peripheral blood and put it into EDTA tubes. These data also formed part of another study, on T cells in Graves' hyperthyroidism and ophthalmopathy.

This TCR was sampled from a woman aged 40 to 50 with Graves disease. The sample here was peripheral blood mononuclear cells (PBMCs), taken at new diagnosis, from a patient treated with antithyroid drugs.

CDR3 sequence (DNA): TGTGCCAGCACTCCGACTAGCGGGGGAGATACGCAGTATTTT. Translation gives CASTPTSGGDTQYF. V is TRBV9 and J is TRBJ2-3; the match to TRBD2 covers 12 bases. CDR3 length equals 14 residues. The V and J ends lost 6 bases and 5 bases, in that order; junction bases with no gene match: 4. Germline CDR1 is SGDLS and CDR2 is YYNGEE.